Sequencing of this T cell receptor (beta chain) was carried out in a study of T cells in Graves' hyperthyroidism and ophthalmopathy (dated 2019 in TCRdb). A note on the overall study: Peripheral blood samples were taken at the time of initial diagnosis, prior to any treatment. A discovery cohort of about a hundred patients, 43 with Graves' ophthalmopathy and 57 with stable Graves' hyperthyroidism, was used to find distinguishing TCR V-J signatures. Prospective prediction of ophthalmopathy was tested in an independent validation cohort of some 20 hyperthyroidism patients and some 17 patients who later progressed to ophthalmopathy. For training and testing, the roughly 100 patients in the discovery cohort were randomly divided in a 7:3 ratio. TCR Vbeta CDR3 sequencing of 120 to 150 peripheral blood samples (roughly 41 ophthalmopathy, some 75 hyperthyroidism and roughly 17 progressor patients) is reported in the paper. After blood sampling, hyperthyroidism patients were treated with methimazole at a starting dose of 30 mg daily, and ophthalmopathy patients were treated with high-dose intravenous methylprednisolone. Thyroid tissue and blood T-cell repertoires from six Graves' hyperthyroidism patients were also compared in the study. The paper's findings and limits, for the study overall: In validation, progression to ophthalmopathy was predicted by the model with around 71% sensitivity and just over 72% specificity, a median of 6.5 months before onset. Sample size was not statistically predetermined, and blinding of investigators to group allocation was not performed. Ophthalmopathy was separated from stable hyperthyroidism by a 13 V-J signature model, with about 88% sensitivity and roughly 81% specificity obtained in cross-validation and 80%/75% obtained in testing. Blood samples also contained most of the expanded thyroid clonotypes (frequency above 0.001), which suggests that blood repertoires may reflect thyroid immune responses.

The TCR beta CDR3 regions were amplified from RNA transcripts. The first round of RT-PCR for the TCR CDR3 was performed with the HTBI primer set and the Qiagen OneStep RT-PCR kit. Libraries were constructed in a second round of multiplex PCR, after which size selection and purification were performed. Paired-end sequencing of the libraries was performed with 100 bp reads on an Illumina HiSeq2000. The authors' pipeline ran thus. SOAPnuke was used to process the raw data, with reads discarded if the reads contained adapters or uncalled bases, had a mean Phred below 15, or lacked an exact constant-primer or identifier match. High-quality paired reads were merged with COPE v1.2.5, and unique nucleotide sequences were defined as clonotypes. MiTCR v1.1 was used to align the clonotypes against IMGT TRBV, TRBD and TRBJ reference segments. Only V-J combinations with frequency above 0.0001, covering 99% to 99.2% of repertoires, were analysed. A TCS score was defined as the ratio between F50 (clonal expansion) and ExV (chaos), using BLOSUM62-based TCRdist between CDR3 peptides within each V-J. Welch's t-statistics and random forest reduced several hundred V-J features to about 13, which were used in a naive Bayes classifier (R e1071). Through fastp at Q25 and MiXCR, TCRdb rebuilt clones from the public reads, retaining in-frame beta chains. For every CDR3 protein sequence, its rows merge into one entry that carries the most common genes and DNA. These V and J calls rely on TCRdb rather than the paper's analysis. For this sample there are 700,000 or so distinct CDR3 sequences; about 14% appear just once. The ten largest clones take up 12% of the sample.

Moderately to severely active disease, a Clinical Activity Score of at least 3, a NOSPECS grade of at least 4, and a duration under 3 months were present in ophthalmopathy patients. Any patient with an uncontrolled infection, another autoimmune disease, pregnancy or lactation was excluded. Clinical symptoms, serum thyroxine and TRAb, thyroid ultrasound, and orbital computed tomography formed the basis for the diagnoses. PBMCs were separated from about 10 ml of fresh peripheral blood using Ficoll-Paque density gradient centrifugation. Trizol reagent was used to extract total RNA, and RNA quality was then checked on an Agilent 2100 Bioanalyzer. This clonotype came up a few times. This receptor's antigen is unknown. Base quality data are lacking; no much larger clone is found one base away. V is shortened by 5 bases, J by 6 bases, and the region joining them spans 13 bases. The CDR3 runs 13 amino acids, cysteine and phenylalanine included. The read is trimmed to its CDR3 DNA, 39 bases read in frame from base 1. In the germline V gene, CDR1 corresponds to SGHVS and CDR2 to FQNEAQ.

The source of this sequence is a woman between 45 and 65 years old with Graves' ophthalmopathy. Material: blood. Recombination connected TRBV7-8 to TRBJ2-5; the D region possibly corresponds to TRBD1 (5 bases align). The sequence in DNA is TGTGCCAGCAGCACCAGGGTTGTGAAGACCCAGTACTTC. The encoded protein is CASSTRVVKTQYF.